Below are 17 T cell receptor beta chains sequenced from a single sample in a study of T-cell memory formation after mild COVID-19. MiXCR, applied by TCRdb to the 5' RACE reads, yields one record per CDR3 protein. Of around 310,000 distinct CDR3 sequences listed, approximately 14% are singletons. Input material: PBMCs or a T cell subset sorted from them (not recorded which). Every receptor here comes from a man aged 18 to 35 who had mild COVID-19 (a few samples of this study predate the infection). Cell type and time point are not known.

This chain joins TRBV3-1 and TRBJ2-5, with TRBD2 as a possible D gene (5 bases). CDR1 LGHDT and CDR2 YNNKEL come from the germline V gene (reference sequence). The CDR3 runs to 16 residues. Trimming cost V 4 bases and J 4 bases, with 19 bases left between them. The CDR3 region is CASSRFMRRSPETQYF. For the CDR3, the DNA is TGTGCCAGCAGCCGGTTCATGAGGAGGTCCCCAGAGACCCAGTACTTC.

The J gene is TRBJ1-2, the V gene TRBV20-1; perhaps TRBD1 as D (5 bases). The CDR3 is 14 amino acids. V dropped 3 bases and J dropped 6 bases, with 17 bases sitting between them. Per the germline V gene, CDR1 is DFQATT and CDR2 is SNEGSKA (reference sequence). Here the CDR3 DNA reads TGCAGTGCTAGCGGAGACAGATTTAGGAATGGCTACACCTTC. Translation: CSASGDRFRNGYTF.

This clonotype appeared a few times. V and J are TRBV12-3 or TRBV12-4 and TRBJ2-3, with D tentatively TRBD1 (6 bases). The CDR3 contains 11 residues. Between the trimmed V and J ends, which lost 7 bases and 4 bases, there was a span of 6 bases. As DNA, the CDR3 is TGTGCCAGCAACAGGGCAGATACGCAGTATTTT. Residues: CASNRADTQYF.

This clonotype was recorded a few times. V gene TRBV4-1 combines with J gene TRBJ2-5; D is perhaps TRBD2 (5 bases). This CDR3 has 15 amino acids. Germline CDR1 is MGHRA and CDR2 is YSYEKL. V lost 0 bases, J lost 4 bases, and 12 bases lay in between. CDR3 sequence (DNA): TGCGCCAGCAGCCAAGATTCCCGGGGTATAGAGACCCAGTACTTC. As protein: CASSQDSRGIETQYF.

This clonotype was seen many times. V usage is TRBV2 and J usage is TRBJ2-7, with unresolved D. The CDR3 is made up of 12 amino acids. Germline V gene lookup returns CDR1 SNHLY and CDR2 FYNNEI. Trimming removed 6 bases at V and 0 bases at J, with 6 bases between. The CDR3 is CASRRSSYEQYF. In DNA form, the CDR3 reads TGTGCCAGCAGGAGGAGCTCCTACGAGCAGTACTTC. Together with reference TRBV2 and TRBJ2-7, the CDR3 gives the full variable domain: EPEVTQTPSHQVTQMGQEVILRCVPISNHLYFYWYRQILGQKVEFLVSFYNNEISEKSEIFDDQFSVERPDGSNFTLKIRSTKLEDSAMYFCASRRSSYEQYFGPGTRLTVT.

V and J are TRBV12-3 or TRBV12-4 and TRBJ2-2, with 7 nucleotides matching TRBD1. The CDR3 consists of 15 residues. Losses at the gene ends were 3 bases for V and 4 bases for J; bases not matched to a gene: 5. This CDR3 reads CASSLLTGITGELFF. The CDR3 bases are TGTGCCAGCAGTTTGTTGACAGGGATCACCGGGGAGCTGTTTTTT.

In its sample, this clonotype was seen a few times. V usage is TRBV7-9 and J usage is TRBJ1-1; 7 bases map to TRBD1. With 3 bases clipped from V and 6 bases from J, the junction kept 4 bases outside the gene matches. This CDR3 comprises 13 residues. From germline, CDR1 is SEHNR and CDR2 FQNEAQ (reference sequence). CDR3 coding DNA: TGTGCCAGCAGCTTTTCCAGGGGGTCTGAAGCTTTCTTT. Translating gives CASSFSRGSEAFF.

This clonotype was recorded many times. The chain recombines TRBV6-5 with TRBJ1-1; D unresolved. V lost 6 bases to trimming and J lost 5 bases, with 19 bases between them. This CDR3 comprises 15 residues. The germline gives CDR1 MNHEY, CDR2 SVGAGI. CDR3 nucleotides: TGTGCCAGCAGGAGGTCTTTTGACCCGAGGACTGAAGCTTTCTTT. Residues: CASRRSFDPRTEAFF.

J is TRBJ2-3 and V is TRBV12-3 or TRBV12-4; 9 nucleotides match TRBD1. The trim removed 7 bases at V and 7 bases at J, leaving 3 bases unmatched. CDR3 size: 12 residues. In DNA, the CDR3 is TGTGCCAGCACACAGGGGGCGTATACGCAGTATTTT. This translates into CASTQGAYTQYF.

This clonotype has only a few counts. The rearrangement uses TRBV5-6 and TRBJ2-3; D may be TRBD1 (5 bases). Trimming stripped 4 bases from V and 6 bases from J, with 12 bases between. The CDR3 is 13 amino acids. Germline loops: CDR1 SGHDT, CDR2 YYEEEE. This CDR3 is CASSGYRTDTQYF. The CDR3 DNA sequence: TGTGCCAGCAGCGGATACAGGACGGATACGCAGTATTTT.

This clonotype was seen at least ten times. The CDR3 here is CASSQWRVKAKNIQYF. CDR3 nucleotide sequence: TGTGCCAGCAGCCAGTGGAGGGTAAAAGCCAAAAACATTCAGTACTTC. V usage is TRBV14 and J usage is TRBJ2-4; D is perhaps TRBD2 (6 bases). The CDR3 runs to 16 residues. Trimming stripped 3 bases from V and 0 bases from J, with 12 bases between. Per the germline V gene, CDR1 is SGHDN and CDR2 is FVKESK. Variable domain in full (rest from reference TRBV14 and TRBJ2-4): EAGVTQFPSHSVIEKGQTVTLRCDPISGHDNLYWYRRVMGKEIKFLLHFVKESKQDESGMPNNRFLAERTGGTYSTLKVQPAELEDSGVYFCASSQWRVKAKNIQYFGAGTRLSVL.

At least ten counts were recorded for this clonotype. This chain links TRBV7-2 with TRBJ1-3; TRBD1 matches at 7 bases. Looked up from germline, CDR1 is SGHTA and CDR2 is FQGNSA. Unmatched junction bases numbered 7, after V lost 1 base and J lost 4 bases. This CDR3 comprises 16 residues. In nucleotides, the CDR3 is TGTGCCAGCAGCTTAGTATTGCGACAGGGAGGAAACACCATATATTTT. Translated: CASSLVLRQGGNTIYF.

A few counts support this clonotype. This chain uses TRBV5-1 with TRBJ2-5; D is perhaps TRBD1 (6 bases). The V gene lost 0 bases and the J gene lost 11 bases, with 14 bases spanning the gap. This CDR3 has 13 amino acids. Germline CDR1 SGHRS, CDR2 YFSETQ. CDR3 protein: CASSLGDTGQQYF. CDR3 coding DNA: TGCGCCAGCAGCTTGGGCGATACGGGACAACAGTACTTC.

This chain uses TRBV4-2 with TRBJ2-7, with 10 bases matching TRBD2. Germline V lookup: CDR1 LGHNA, CDR2 YNFKEQ. The CDR3 loop spans 16 amino acids. The V gene end was trimmed by 2 bases and the J gene end by 4 bases; junction bases not matched to a gene: 8. The CDR3 loop reads CASSQIAGGLGYEQYF. CDR3 nucleotides: TGTGCCAGCAGCCAAATAGCGGGGGGCCTTGGTTACGAGCAGTACTTC.

This clonotype came up many times. The V gene is TRBV20-1, the J gene TRBJ2-1, with D unresolved. Trimming took off 3 bases at V and 5 bases at J, with 2 bases between the two ends. CDR3 size: 10 residues. CDR1 DFQATT and CDR2 SNEGSKA come from the germline V gene (reference sequence). The CDR3 spells CSARHNEQFF. The CDR3, as DNA: TGCAGTGCTAGGCACAATGAGCAGTTCTTC.

This clonotype was detected a few times. The junction departs from the called germline gene at one end, perhaps through a read error. The genes are TRBV7-7 and TRBJ2-5; D is ambiguous. From germline, CDR1 is SSHAT and CDR2 FNYEAQ (reference sequence). The CDR3 extends over 14 amino acids. The CDR3 nucleotides are TGTGCTAGCAGCTTAATGGTGGGTCAAGAGACCCAGTACTTC. Its protein is CASSLMVGQETQYF.

This clonotype has just a few counts. The rearrangement links TRBV10-3 to TRBJ2-3, with a tentative D call TRBD1 (6 bases). V was cut by 0 bases and J by 0 bases, with 10 bases left in between. Germline V gene sequence: CDR1 ENHRY, CDR2 SYGVKD. This CDR3 is built from 16 residues. In DNA, the CDR3 is TGTGCCATCAGTGAGTCGGGGGCAGGGAGCACAGATACGCAGTATTTT. Encoded protein: CAISESGAGSTDTQYF.